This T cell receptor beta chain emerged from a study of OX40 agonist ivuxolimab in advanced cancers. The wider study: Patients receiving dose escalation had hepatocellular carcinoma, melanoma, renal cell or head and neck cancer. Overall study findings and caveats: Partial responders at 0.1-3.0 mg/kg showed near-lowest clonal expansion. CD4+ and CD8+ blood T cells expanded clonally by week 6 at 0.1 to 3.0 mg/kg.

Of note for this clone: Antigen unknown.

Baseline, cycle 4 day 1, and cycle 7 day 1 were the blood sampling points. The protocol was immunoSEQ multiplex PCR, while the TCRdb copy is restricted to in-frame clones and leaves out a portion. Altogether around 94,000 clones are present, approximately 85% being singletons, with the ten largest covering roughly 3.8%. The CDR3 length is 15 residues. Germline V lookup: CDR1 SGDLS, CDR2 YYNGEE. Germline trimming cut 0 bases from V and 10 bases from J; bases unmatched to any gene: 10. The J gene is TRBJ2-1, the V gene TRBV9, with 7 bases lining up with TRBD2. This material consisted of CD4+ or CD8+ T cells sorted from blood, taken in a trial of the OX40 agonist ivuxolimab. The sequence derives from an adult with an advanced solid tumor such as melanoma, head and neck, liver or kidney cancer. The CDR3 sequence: CASSVAGLGPGEQFF. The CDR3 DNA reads TGTGCCAGCAGCGTAGCTGGACTAGGACCAGGGGAGCAGTTCTTC.